Following are 27 T cell receptor beta chains from one sample sequenced in a study of blood T cell repertoires in COVID-19. Using immunoSEQ multiplex PCR, the repertoire was profiled, and TCRdb retains in-frame clones only, with some absent. Seen here are fewer than 65,000 clones, 75% to 90% observed once, and the top ten hold over 1%. Sequenced input: peripheral blood. Source of these receptors: a man aged 55 to 70 with acute or convalescent COVID-19.

The rearrangement uses TRBV19 and TRBJ2-7, with 7 bases fitting TRBD2. J lost 2 bases, V lost 7 bases, and 8 bases had no gene match. The CDR3 runs to 14 residues. Germline CDR1 LNHDA, CDR2 SQIVND (reference sequence). The CDR3 DNA sequence: TGTGCCAGTAAGATGGTGGCGGGAGCCTACGAGCAGTACTTC. This translates into CASKMVAGAYEQYF.

This chain links TRBV10-1 with TRBJ1-1; no clear D. The V and J ends lost 3 bases and 4 bases respectively, with 9 bases between them. This CDR3 comprises 13 residues. CDR1 is WNHNN and CDR2 is SYGVQD in the germline V gene (reference sequence). CDR3 residues: CASSDGFGTEAFF. CDR3 bases: TGCGCCAGCAGTGACGGGTTCGGCACTGAAGCTTTCTTT.

This clone was seen only once. V usage is TRBV5-1 and J usage is TRBJ2-7, with D unresolved. Trimming pared 4 bases from V and 2 bases from J, leaving 16 bases between. The CDR3 sequence is 15 residues long. Germline lookup yields CDR1 SGHRS and CDR2 YFSETQ. DNA for the CDR3: TGCGCCAGCAGCCCACCCGGCCCGGGTACCTACGAGCAGTACTTC. Its protein product is CASSPPGPGTYEQYF.

This chain uses TRBV29-1 with TRBJ1-1, with D possibly being TRBD1 (6 bases). The germline V gene has CDR1 SQVTM and CDR2 ANQGSEA. V was trimmed by 5 bases and J by 7 bases, leaving 23 bases between them. This CDR3 region has 15 residues. The CDR3 region is CSVLSGQNNIFEAFF. The CDR3 DNA reads as TGCAGCGTTCTATCTGGACAGAATAATATCTTTGAAGCTTTCTTT.

The rearrangement uses TRBV5-1 and TRBJ2-2; D is ambiguous. This CDR3 region has 14 residues. The germline gives CDR1 SGHRS, CDR2 YFSETQ. Trimming pared 2 bases from V and 6 bases from J, leaving 11 bases between. The CDR3 sequence: CASSFSEVAGELFF. The CDR3 nucleotides are TGCGCCAGCAGCTTTTCTGAGGTGGCCGGGGAGCTGTTTTTT.

This chain links TRBV3-1 (or the pseudogene TRBV3-2) with TRBJ1-2; TRBD1 matches 8 bases. Germline lookup yields CDR1 LGHDT and CDR2 YNNKEL (reference sequence). The CDR3 loop spans 13 amino acids. With V trimmed by 1 base and J by 6 bases, 1 base remained unmatched. CDR3 sequence: CASSQGTGNGYTF. CDR3 bases: TGTGCCAGCAGCCAAGGGACAGGGAATGGCTACACCTTC.

The V gene is TRBV5-1, the J gene TRBJ2-7; 9 bases are shared with TRBD1. The CDR3 consists of 14 residues. CDR1 SGHRS and CDR2 YFSETQ come from the germline V gene. V shed 3 bases and J 8 bases; nucleotides not matched to a gene: 9. This CDR3 is CASSWTGDREKQYF. CDR3 bases: TGCGCCAGCAGCTGGACAGGGGACAGGGAAAAGCAGTACTTC.

For the CDR3, the DNA is TGTGCCAGCAGAACCGGGACAGTAAACACCGGGGAGCTGTTTTTT. The encoded protein is CASRTGTVNTGELFF. This chain connects TRBV27 to TRBJ2-2; 7 bases line up with TRBD1. CDR3 length: 15 residues. Germline lookup yields CDR1 MNHEY and CDR2 SMNVEV (reference sequence). Trimming removed 6 bases from V and 2 bases from J; junction bases left unmatched: 6.

The rearrangement uses TRBV4-1 and TRBJ1-1, with D possibly matching TRBD1 (6 bases). The CDR3 has 16 amino acids. The V end was cut by 2 bases, the J end by 2 bases, with 15 bases between. Germline lookup yields CDR1 MGHRA and CDR2 YSYEKL. The CDR3 DNA sequence: TGCGCCAGCAGCCAAAAAGGACAGTTAACAAACACTGAAGCTTTCTTT. The encoded protein is CASSQKGQLTNTEAFF.

The rearrangement uses TRBV27 and TRBJ1-6; 8 bases are shared with TRBD1. Germline V lookup: CDR1 MNHEY, CDR2 SMNVEV (reference sequence). The trim removed 4 bases at V and 7 bases at J, leaving 15 bases unmatched. The CDR3 length is 18 residues. CDR3 DNA sequence: TGTGCCAGCAGTTACGATATAGGACAGGGAGTCCAAAATTCACCCCTCCACTTT. It translates to CASSYDIGQGVQNSPLHF.

The V and J genes are TRBV7-9 and TRBJ2-7, with D possibly matching TRBD1 (6 bases). The V and J ends lost 5 bases and 0 bases respectively, with 14 bases between them. The CDR3 is made up of 15 amino acids. From germline, CDR1 is SEHNR and CDR2 FQNEAQ (reference sequence). DNA of the CDR3: TGTGCCAGCAGCGCGACAGGAGCCAGCTCCTACGAGCAGTACTTC. Translation: CASSATGASSYEQYF.

This clone was detected a few times. The V call is TRBV11-3, the J call TRBJ2-1; 9 bases map to TRBD1. Unmatched junction bases numbered 7, after V lost 5 bases and J lost 5 bases. The germline gives CDR1 SGHNT, CDR2 YENEEA. CDR3 length: 15 residues. The DNA of the CDR3 is TGTGCCAGCAGCATGCGGGACAGGGTTGACAATGAGCAGTTCTTC. Its protein product is CASSMRDRVDNEQFF.

Concerning this clone itself: Other DNA sequences in the same sample also yield this CDR3. The V and J genes are TRBV6-1 and TRBJ2-7; 8 nucleotides line up with TRBD2. Germline CDR1 MNHNS, CDR2 SASEGT. The CDR3 covers 14 residues. J lost 4 bases, V lost 3 bases, and 5 bases had no gene match. CDR3 residues: CASSDTGGPYEQYF. In DNA, the CDR3 is TGTGCCAGCAGTGATACGGGAGGGCCTTACGAGCAGTACTTC.

The chain couples TRBV10-3 to TRBJ2-5, with a weak D call TRBD2 (6 bases). Germline V gives CDR1 ENHRY, CDR2 SYGVKD. CDR3 size: 14 residues. V lost 3 bases and J lost 5, with 13 bases in between. Written as DNA, the CDR3 is TGTGCCATCAGTGAAGGGGCGGGATTGGAGACCCAGTACTTC. It translates to CAISEGAGLETQYF.

The V and J genes are TRBV12-5 and TRBJ1-2, with 7 nucleotides matching TRBD1. Trimming took 2 bases from V and 4 from J; bases not matched to a gene: 4. The CDR3 is 14 amino acids. CDR1 and CDR2 from the germline V gene are LGHNT and FRNRAP. The CDR3 coding sequence is TGTGCTAGTGGTTTGAAGACAGGGTCCTATGGCTACACCTTC. Its translation: CASGLKTGSYGYTF.

The chain uses TRBV4-1 and TRBJ2-7, with D uncertain. Between the trimmed V and J ends, which lost 0 bases and 7 bases, there was a span of 10 bases. The CDR3 length is 13 residues. Germline loops: CDR1 MGHRA, CDR2 YSYEKL. The CDR3 region is CASSQDPGKEQYF. CDR3 sequence (DNA): TGCGCCAGCAGCCAAGATCCAGGTAAAGAGCAGTACTTC.

The chain is built from TRBV7-2 and TRBJ1-1; 8 nucleotides match TRBD1. V lost 1 base, J lost 4 bases, and 5 bases stayed unmatched. Germline loops: CDR1 SGHTA, CDR2 FQGNSA. The CDR3 runs 15 residues. This CDR3 is CASSLGSTGATEAFF. For the CDR3, the DNA is TGTGCCAGCAGCTTAGGGTCGACAGGGGCCACTGAAGCTTTCTTT.

J is TRBJ2-7 and V is TRBV4-3; D might be TRBD2 (5 bases). With 4 bases removed from V and 7 bases from J, the gap between germline ends came to 17 bases. Looked up from germline, CDR1 is LGHNA and CDR2 is YSLEER. This CDR3 has 14 amino acids. The CDR3 DNA follows: TGCGCCAGCAGCCTGACCCGGAATAGGAGGGAGCAGTACTTC. It encodes CASSLTRNRREQYF.

The chain employs TRBV5-4 and TRBJ2-7; 11 nucleotides agree with TRBD2. CDR3 length: 17 residues. Germline assignment: CDR1 SGHNT and CDR2 YYREEE (reference sequence). V lost 0 bases, J lost 2 bases, and 7 bases stayed unmatched. The CDR3 sequence: CASSLEGGLADPYEQYF. CDR3 DNA: TGTGCCAGCAGCTTGGAGGGGGGACTAGCGGACCCCTACGAGCAGTACTTC.

The chain is built from TRBV20-1 and TRBJ2-2; D gene uncertain. The CDR3 covers 13 residues. With 3 bases removed from V and 1 base from J, the gap between germline ends came to 6 bases. CDR1 is DFQATT, CDR2 SNEGSKA, per germline (reference sequence). CDR3 region: CSASRGNTGELFF. CDR3 sequence (DNA): TGCAGTGCTAGTAGAGGGAACACCGGGGAGCTGTTTTTT.

The V and J genes are TRBV5-4 and TRBJ2-5, with 10 bases aligning to TRBD1. Germline V CDR1 and CDR2: SGHNT, YYREEE (reference sequence). CDR3 length: 16 amino acids. Germline trimming cut 3 bases from V and 4 bases from J; bases unmatched to any gene: 9. The DNA for the CDR3 is TGTGCCAGCAGCTCGGGACAGGGGCGGTGGCGAGAGACCCAGTACTTC. Its protein is CASSSGQGRWRETQYF. Filled out from reference TRBV5-4 and TRBJ2-5, the complete variable domain reads ETGVTQSPTHLIKTRGQQVTLRCSSQSGHNTVSWYQQALGQGPQFIFQYYREEENGRGNFPPRFSGLQFPNYSSELNVNALELDDSALYLCASSSGQGRWRETQYFGPGTRLLVL.

This clone was seen only once. The rearrangement uses TRBV5-4 and TRBJ2-5; TRBD2 matches 8 bases. CDR3 length equals 16 residues. V lost 0 bases and J lost 2; bases outside the gene matches: 6. CDR1 and CDR2 (germline): SGHNT, YYREEE (reference sequence). The CDR3 loop is CASSLAGGGLQETQYF. The CDR3 nucleotides are TGTGCCAGCAGCTTGGCCGGGGGGGGCTTACAAGAGACCCAGTACTTC.

V and J are TRBV4-1 and TRBJ1-1; tentatively, D is TRBD1 (5 bases). With 0 bases removed from V and 0 bases from J, the gap between germline ends came to 14 bases. The germline CDR1 and CDR2 sequences are MGHRA and YSYEKL. The CDR3 consists of 17 residues. The CDR3 bases are TGCGCCAGCAGCCAAGAGACTTTAAGGACACTGAACACTGAAGCTTTCTTT. Translated, it gives CASSQETLRTLNTEAFF.

The count of this clone is one. V is TRBV7-6 and J is TRBJ2-5; 10 bases agree with TRBD2. CDR1 SGHVS and CDR2 FNYEAQ come from the germline V gene. V trimming: 5 bases; J trimming: 0 bases; junction bases outside the gene matches: 9. CDR3 size: 17 residues. CDR3 protein: CASSILAGEAYQETQYF. Here the CDR3 DNA reads TGTGCCAGCAGCATCCTAGCGGGGGAAGCATACCAAGAGACCCAGTACTTC.

The rearrangement uses TRBV11-3 and TRBJ1-1; weak D call: TRBD1 (5 bases). The CDR3 spans 16 residues. Trimming removed 6 bases from V and 1 base from J, with 18 bases in between. CDR1 SGHNT and CDR2 YENEEA come from the germline V gene. This CDR3 reads CASRPKGSSGNTEAFF. In DNA, the CDR3 is TGTGCCAGCAGACCTAAGGGGTCGAGTGGGAACACTGAAGCTTTCTTT.

The chain links TRBV29-1 to TRBJ2-5; TRBD2 is a possible D gene (5 bases). The CDR3 runs to 11 residues. Per germline, CDR1 SQVTM and CDR2 ANQGSEA. The V end was cut by 5 bases, the J end by 3 bases, with 7 bases between. The CDR3: CSVTRKETQYF. The CDR3, as DNA: TGCAGCGTTACTAGAAAAGAGACCCAGTACTTC. Full variable domain (missing parts from reference TRBV29-1 and TRBJ2-5): SAVISQKPSRDICQRGTSLTIQCQVDSQVTMMFWYRQQPGQSLTLIATANQGSEATYESGFVIDKFPISRPNLTFSTLTVSNMSPEDSSIYLCSVTRKETQYFGPGTRLLVL.

The chain recombines TRBV7-3 with TRBJ2-7; TRBD1 agrees at 9 bases. V was pared by 5 bases and J by 5 bases, with 7 bases of the junction left unmatched. Germline CDR1 and CDR2: SGHTA and FQGTGA. This CDR3 is 14 amino acids long. The CDR3 sequence: CASSPGTGSNEQYF. CDR3 bases: TGTGCCAGCAGCCCTGGGACAGGGTCCAACGAGCAGTACTTC.